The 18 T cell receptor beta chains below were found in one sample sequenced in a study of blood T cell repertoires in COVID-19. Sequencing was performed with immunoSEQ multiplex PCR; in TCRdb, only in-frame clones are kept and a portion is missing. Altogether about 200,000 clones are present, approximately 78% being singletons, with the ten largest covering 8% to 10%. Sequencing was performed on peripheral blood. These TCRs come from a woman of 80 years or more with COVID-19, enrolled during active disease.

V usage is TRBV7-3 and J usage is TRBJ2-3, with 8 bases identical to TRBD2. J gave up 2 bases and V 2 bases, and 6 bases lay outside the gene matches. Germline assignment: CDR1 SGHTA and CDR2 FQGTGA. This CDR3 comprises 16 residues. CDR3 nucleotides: TGTGCCAGCAGCTTATTTAGCGGGGCTAACACAGATACGCAGTATTTT. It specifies CASSLFSGANTDTQYF.

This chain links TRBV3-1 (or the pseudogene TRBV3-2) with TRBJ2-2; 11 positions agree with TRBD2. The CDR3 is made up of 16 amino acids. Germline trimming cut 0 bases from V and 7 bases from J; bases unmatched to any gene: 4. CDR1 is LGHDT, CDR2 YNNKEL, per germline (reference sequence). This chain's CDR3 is CASSQDLLAGVGELFF. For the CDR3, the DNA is TGTGCCAGCAGCCAAGATCTACTAGCGGGGGTCGGGGAGCTGTTTTTT.

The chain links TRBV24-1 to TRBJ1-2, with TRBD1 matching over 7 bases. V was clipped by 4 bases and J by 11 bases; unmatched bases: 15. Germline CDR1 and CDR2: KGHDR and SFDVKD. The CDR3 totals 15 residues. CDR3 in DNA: TGTGCCACCAGTGACCGGACCGGGACCCCAGGGGGATACACCTTC. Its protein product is CATSDRTGTPGGYTF.

The CDR3 loop reads CAWSATGGNQPQHF. The CDR3 DNA sequence: TGTGCCTGGAGTGCCACCGGGGGCAATCAGCCCCAGCATTTT. The chain links TRBV30 to TRBJ1-5; D unclear. In germline, CDR1 is GTSNPN, CDR2 SVGIG (reference sequence). Deletions cut 1 base from V and 2 bases from J, with 9 bases between. The CDR3 spans 14 residues.

The CDR3 DNA sequence: TGTGCCAGCTCAGATCTTGGGACAGCTTATAATTCACCCCTCCACTTT. Translated, it gives CASSDLGTAYNSPLHF. The rearrangement joins TRBV18 to TRBJ1-6, with 7 bases matching TRBD1. The length of the CDR3 is 16 residues. CDR1 is KGHSH, CDR2 LQKENI, per germline. Losses at the gene ends were 5 bases for V and 4 bases for J; bases not matched to a gene: 8. Drawing the rest from reference TRBV18 and TRBJ1-6, the complete variable domain is NAGVMQNPRHLVRRRGQEARLRCSPMKGHSHVYWYRQLPEEGLKFMVYLQKENIIDESGMPKERFSAEFPKEGPSILRIQQVVRGDSAAYFCASSDLGTAYNSPLHFGNGTRLTVT.

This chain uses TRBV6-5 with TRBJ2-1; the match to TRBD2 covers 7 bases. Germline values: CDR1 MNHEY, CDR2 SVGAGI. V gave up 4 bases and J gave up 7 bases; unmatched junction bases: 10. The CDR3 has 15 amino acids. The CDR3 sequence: CASSSLEGGKNEQFF. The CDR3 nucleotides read TGTGCCAGCAGTTCCCTCGAGGGAGGGAAGAATGAGCAGTTCTTC.

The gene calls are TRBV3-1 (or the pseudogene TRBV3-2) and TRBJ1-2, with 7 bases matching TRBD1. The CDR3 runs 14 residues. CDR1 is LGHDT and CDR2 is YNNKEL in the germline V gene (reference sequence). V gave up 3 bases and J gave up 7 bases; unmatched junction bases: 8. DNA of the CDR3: TGTGCCAGCAGCCATCGGCAGGGGGGTGGTGGCTACACCTTC. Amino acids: CASSHRQGGGGYTF.

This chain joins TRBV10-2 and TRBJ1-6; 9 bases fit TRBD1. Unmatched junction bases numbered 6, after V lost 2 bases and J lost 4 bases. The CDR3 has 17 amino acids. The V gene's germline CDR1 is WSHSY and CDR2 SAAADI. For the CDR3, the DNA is TGCGCCAGCAGTGAGAGGGGACAGGGAGGATATAATTCACCCCTCCACTTT. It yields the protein CASSERGQGGYNSPLHF.

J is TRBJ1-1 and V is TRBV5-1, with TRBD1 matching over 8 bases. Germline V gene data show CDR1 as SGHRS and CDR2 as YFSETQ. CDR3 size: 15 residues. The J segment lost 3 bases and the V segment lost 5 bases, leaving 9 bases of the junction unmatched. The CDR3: CASSYRQGMDTEAFF. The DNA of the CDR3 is TGCGCCAGCAGTTATCGACAGGGGATGGACACTGAAGCTTTCTTT.

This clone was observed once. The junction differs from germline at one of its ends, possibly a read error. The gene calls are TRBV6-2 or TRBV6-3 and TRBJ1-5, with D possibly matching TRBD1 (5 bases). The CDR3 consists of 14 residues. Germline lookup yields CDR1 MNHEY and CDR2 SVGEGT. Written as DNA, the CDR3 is TGTGCCAGCAGTTTTCCAACCTTGACAGACAAACGCCTTTTT. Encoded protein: CASSFPTLTDKRLF.

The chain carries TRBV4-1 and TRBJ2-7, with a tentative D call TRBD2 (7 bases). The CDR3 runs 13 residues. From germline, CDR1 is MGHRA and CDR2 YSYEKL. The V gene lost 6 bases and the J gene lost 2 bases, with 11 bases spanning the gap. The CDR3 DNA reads TGCGCCAGCAGGAGGGAGGGGGCCTACGAGCAGTACTTC. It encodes CASRREGAYEQYF.

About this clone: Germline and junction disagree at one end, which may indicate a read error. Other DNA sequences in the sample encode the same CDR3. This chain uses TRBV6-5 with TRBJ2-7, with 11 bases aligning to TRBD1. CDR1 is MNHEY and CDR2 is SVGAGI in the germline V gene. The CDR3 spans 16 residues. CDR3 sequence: CASSYSTGTGGYEQYF. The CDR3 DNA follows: TGCGCCAGCAGTTACTCGACCGGGACAGGGGGCTACGAGCAGTACTTC.

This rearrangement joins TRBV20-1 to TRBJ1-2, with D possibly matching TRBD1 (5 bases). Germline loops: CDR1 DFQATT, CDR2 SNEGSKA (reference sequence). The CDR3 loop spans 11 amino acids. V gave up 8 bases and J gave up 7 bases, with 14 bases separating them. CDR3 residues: CSSGEGPGYTF. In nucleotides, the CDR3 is TGCAGTTCGGGGGAGGGCCCTGGCTACACCTTC.

This CDR3 reads CSAPRGGEQYF. Written as DNA, the CDR3 is TGCAGTGCTCCCCGGGGAGGCGAGCAGTACTTC. The chain links TRBV20-1 to TRBJ2-7; tentatively, D is TRBD2 (6 bases). Germline V gene sequence: CDR1 DFQATT, CDR2 SNEGSKA (reference sequence). Trimming stripped 5 bases from V and 6 bases from J, with 11 bases between. This CDR3 comprises 11 residues.

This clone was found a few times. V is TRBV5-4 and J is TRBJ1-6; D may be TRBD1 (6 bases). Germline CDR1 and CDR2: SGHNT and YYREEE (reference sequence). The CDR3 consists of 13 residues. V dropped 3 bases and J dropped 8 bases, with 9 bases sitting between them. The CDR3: CASSWTADSPLHF. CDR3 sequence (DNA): TGTGCCAGCAGCTGGACAGCCGATTCACCCCTCCACTTT. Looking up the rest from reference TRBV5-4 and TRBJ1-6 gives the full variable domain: ETGVTQSPTHLIKTRGQQVTLRCSSQSGHNTVSWYQQALGQGPQFIFQYYREEENGRGNFPPRFSGLQFPNYSSELNVNALELDDSALYLCASSWTADSPLHFGNGTRLTVT.

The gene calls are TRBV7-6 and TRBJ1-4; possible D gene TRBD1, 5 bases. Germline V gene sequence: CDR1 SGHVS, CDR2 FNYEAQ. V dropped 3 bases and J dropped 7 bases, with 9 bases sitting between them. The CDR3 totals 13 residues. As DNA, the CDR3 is TGTGCCAGCAGCTTTGGCCAGGGTGAAAAACTGTTTTTT. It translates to CASSFGQGEKLFF.

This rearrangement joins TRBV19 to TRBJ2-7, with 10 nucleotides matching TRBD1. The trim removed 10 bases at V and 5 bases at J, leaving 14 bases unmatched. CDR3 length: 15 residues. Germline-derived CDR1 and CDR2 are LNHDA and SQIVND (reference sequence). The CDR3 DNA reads TGTGCCATCTCTGACCGGGGACAGGGGATCCACGAGCAGTACTTC. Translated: CAISDRGQGIHEQYF.

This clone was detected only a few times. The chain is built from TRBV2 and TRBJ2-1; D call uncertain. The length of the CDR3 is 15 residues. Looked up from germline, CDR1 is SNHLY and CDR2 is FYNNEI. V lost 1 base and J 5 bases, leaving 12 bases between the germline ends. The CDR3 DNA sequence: TGTGCCAGCAGTGAAGTCGGTAACAGCCACAATGAGCAGTTCTTC. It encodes CASSEVGNSHNEQFF.